Following are 18 T cell receptor beta chains from one sample sequenced in a study of neoadjuvant nivolumab and ipilimumab in lung cancer. TCRdb keeps only in-frame clones here, not all; method: immunoSEQ multiplex PCR. This table holds about 20,000 clones, around 76% found once. The material was tumor tissue, obtained after neoadjuvant nivolumab, alone or with ipilimumab, at or shortly before surgery. The receptors come from an adult with non-small cell lung cancer.

This chain links TRBV5-1 with TRBJ1-3, with D possibly matching TRBD1 (5 bases). The ends were cut back, 2 bases at V and 1 base at J, with 7 bases in the middle. The length of the CDR3 is 14 residues. Germline CDR1 SGHRS, CDR2 YFSETQ. The DNA of the CDR3 is TGCGCCAGCAGCTTAGGGGTTTCTGGAAACACCATATATTTT. Its protein is CASSLGVSGNTIYF.

The genes are TRBV2 and TRBJ2-3, with D maybe TRBD2 (5 bases). The germline gives CDR1 SNHLY, CDR2 FYNNEI. Deletions cut 6 bases from V and 0 bases from J, with 10 bases between. The CDR3 runs 14 residues. The CDR3 nucleotides read TGTGCCAGCAGCGGACTGGCTAGCACAGATACGCAGTATTTT. The encoded protein is CASSGLASTDTQYF.

V and J are TRBV19 and TRBJ1-5, with 8 nucleotides matching TRBD1. V shed 5 bases, J shed 3 bases, and the junction held 3 bases outside the gene matches. The CDR3 contains 14 residues. Germline-derived CDR1 and CDR2 are LNHDA and SQIVND (reference sequence). CDR3 bases: TGTGCCAGTAGTCTGACAGGGGACAATCAGCCCCAGCATTTT. The encoded protein is CASSLTGDNQPQHF.

The V gene is TRBV6-1, the J gene TRBJ2-2; no clear D. The CDR3 totals 16 residues. The V gene's germline CDR1 is MNHNS and CDR2 SASEGT. The ends were cut back, 4 bases at V and 1 base at J, with 13 bases in the middle. CDR3 protein: CASSATVGLNTGELFF. The CDR3 nucleotides read TGTGCCAGCAGTGCCACAGTGGGATTGAACACCGGGGAGCTGTTTTTT.

The V call is TRBV6-1, the J call TRBJ1-2; D is unclear. Germline lookup yields CDR1 MNHNS and CDR2 SASEGT. V was cut by 2 bases and J by 3 bases, with 10 bases left in between. The CDR3 extends over 14 amino acids. The CDR3 spells CASSEREADYGYTF. The CDR3, as DNA: TGTGCCAGCAGTGAAAGGGAGGCAGACTATGGCTACACCTTC.

The chain combines TRBV18 with TRBJ1-1, with D perhaps matching TRBD1 (6 bases). Germline-derived CDR1 and CDR2 are KGHSH and LQKENI. Between the trimmed V and J ends, which lost 6 bases and 2 bases, there was a span of 7 bases. This CDR3 has 12 amino acids. CDR3 sequence: CASSRGNTEAFF. In DNA form, the CDR3 reads TGTGCCAGCTCCAGGGGCAACACTGAAGCTTTCTTT.

This chain joins TRBV9 and TRBJ2-5; a possible D gene is TRBD2 (7 bases). Germline loops: CDR1 SGDLS, CDR2 YYNGEE. Trimming left V 0 bases short and J 5 bases short, with 17 bases between. The CDR3 has 16 residues. The CDR3 bases are TGTGCCAGCAGCGTAGGAGGCGGGGGCCCCCGGGAGACCCAGTACTTC. Its protein product is CASSVGGGGPRETQYF.

This clone occurred a few times. The V gene is TRBV5-1, the J gene TRBJ2-7, with D perhaps TRBD2 (5 bases). CDR1 SGHRS and CDR2 YFSETQ come from the germline V gene. The CDR3 is made up of 12 amino acids. V was pared by 3 bases and J by 6 bases, with 10 bases between. Here the CDR3 DNA reads TGCGCCAGCAGCTCGCCGGCGGGCGAGCAGTACTTC. As protein: CASSSPAGEQYF.

The J gene is TRBJ1-4, the V gene TRBV11-2; D is perhaps TRBD1 (5 bases). The CDR3 is 14 residues long. V was cut by 1 base and J by 8 bases, with 11 bases left in between. Germline V CDR1 and CDR2: SGHAT, FQNNGV. As DNA, the CDR3 is TGTGCCAGCAGCTTAGGCGGGGGAGGGGAAAAACTGTTTTTT. It codes for CASSLGGGGEKLFF.

This chain connects TRBV7-2 to TRBJ1-1, with a possible D match to TRBD1 (6 bases). CDR3 length equals 13 residues. Trimming removed 6 bases from V and 6 bases from J, with 14 bases in between. The germline gives CDR1 SGHTA, CDR2 FQGNSA. In DNA form, the CDR3 reads TGTGCCAGCAGAAACAGGGAGCGGGCTGAAGCTTTCTTT. This codes for CASRNRERAEAFF.

This clone was counted once. The rearrangement joins TRBV7-2 to TRBJ1-2; 7 bases are shared with TRBD1. V was clipped by 5 bases and J by 2 bases; unmatched bases: 11. The CDR3 is 16 residues long. Germline V gives CDR1 SGHTA, CDR2 FQGNSA. The CDR3 region is CASSPGGLGGNYGYTF. The CDR3, as DNA: TGTGCCAGCAGCCCAGGGGGGTTGGGGGGCAACTATGGCTACACCTTC. The full variable domain, its missing parts supplied by reference TRBV7-2 and TRBJ1-2, is GAGVSQSPSNKVTEKGKDVELRCDPISGHTALYWYRQSLGQGLEFLIYFQGNSAPDKSGLPSDRFSAERTGGSVSTLTIQRTQQEDSAVYLCASSPGGLGGNYGYTFGSGTRLTVV.

This chain uses TRBV2 with TRBJ2-6, with D hard to call. The CDR3 consists of 15 residues. Germline V gives CDR1 SNHLY, CDR2 FYNNEI. Trimming removed 4 bases at V and 4 bases at J, with 11 bases between. CDR3 bases: TGTGCCAGCAGTGGGGGTGGGTCGGGGGCCAACGTCCTGACTTTC. It codes for CASSGGGSGANVLTF.

The rearrangement joins TRBV5-6 to TRBJ1-5; TRBD1 might be the D (5 bases). The V and J ends lost 1 base and 4 bases respectively, with 9 bases between them. The CDR3 is 14 amino acids. In germline, CDR1 is SGHDT, CDR2 YYEEEE. The CDR3 is CASSLMGVNQPQHF. The CDR3 DNA reads as TGTGCCAGCAGCTTGATGGGGGTTAATCAGCCCCAGCATTTT.

This clone is a singleton in its sample. The chain carries TRBV6-5 and TRBJ1-2, with TRBD1 identical over 7 bases. This CDR3 region has 13 residues. The ends lost 5 bases at V and 6 bases at J; junction bases unmatched: 6. Per the germline V gene, CDR1 is MNHEY and CDR2 is SVGAGI. The CDR3 is CASSRMQGDGYTF. The DNA of the CDR3 is TGTGCCAGCAGTAGGATGCAGGGGGATGGCTACACCTTC.

By share of the sample, this clone is medium-sized (0.01 to 0.1%). In DNA form, the CDR3 reads TGTGCCAGCAGTCTAACCCAGGGGGCTTACTATGGCTACACCTTC. This encodes CASSLTQGAYYGYTF. The V gene is TRBV27, the J gene TRBJ1-2, with TRBD1 matching over 8 bases. The CDR3 contains 15 residues. Trimming removed 5 bases from V and 3 bases from J; junction bases left unmatched: 8. CDR1 MNHEY and CDR2 SMNVEV come from the germline V gene (reference sequence).

This clone was seen only a few times. This chain connects TRBV2 to TRBJ1-4; 7 nucleotides align to TRBD1. V shed 4 bases, J shed 4 bases, and the junction held 6 bases outside the gene matches. The CDR3 runs to 15 residues. The V gene's germline CDR1 is SNHLY and CDR2 FYNNEI. The CDR3 reads CASSGERGHNEKLFF. The CDR3 DNA sequence: TGTGCCAGCAGTGGGGAGAGGGGGCATAATGAAAAACTGTTTTTT.

The chain couples TRBV11-3 to TRBJ2-2; D gene uncertain. The germline V and J ends were trimmed by 4 bases and 0 bases, with 6 bases remaining between them. The CDR3 covers 14 residues. Germline CDR1 and CDR2: SGHNT and YENEEA. CDR3 DNA sequence: TGTGCCAGCAGCTCACGGGCGAACACCGGGGAGCTGTTTTTT. Amino acids: CASSSRANTGELFF. The variable domain in full, completed from reference TRBV11-3 and TRBJ2-2, reads EAGVVQSPRYKIIEKKQPVAFWCNPISGHNTLYWYLQNLGQGPELLIRYENEEAVDDSQLPKDRFSAERLKGVDSTLKIQPAELGDSAVYLCASSSRANTGELFFGEGSRLTVL.

The rearrangement joins TRBV7-2 to TRBJ2-3; D ambiguous. Trimming shortened V by 4 bases and J by 2 bases, and 4 bases separated the two germline ends. The germline V gene has CDR1 SGHTA and CDR2 FQGNSA. The CDR3 loop spans 12 amino acids. CDR3 sequence: CASSSHTDTQYF. The CDR3 nucleotides read TGTGCCAGCAGCTCCCACACAGATACGCAGTATTTT.